This entry describes one T cell receptor beta chain. In the original processing: Amplification with reference gene primers provided the estimates of nucleated cell counts. Clones were sequenced by immunoSEQ multiplex PCR, and TCRdb holds only the in-frame ones, with some missing. The V and J calls and the clone size are those of that table, but D and trimming were determined from the DNA. The data hold some 80,000 clones, with 87% observed a single time. The source of the sample is a study of blood T cell repertoires in COVID-19. As for the study in general: Both acute and convalescent COVID-19 samples were obtained from the United States, Italy and Spain. T cells, B-cell-depleted T cells, or PBMCs supplied cDNA or gDNA.

Specimen: peripheral blood. This receptor was taken from a woman in her fifties or sixties with active or convalescent COVID-19.

The CDR3 DNA reads TGCGCCAGCAGCACAACTAGCGGGGTAGCATACAATGAGCAGTTCTTC. It is translated as CASSTTSGVAYNEQFF. The chain joins TRBV5-1 to TRBJ2-1, with TRBD2 matching 10 bases. The CDR3 is 16 amino acids. V dropped 4 bases and J dropped 4; count of bases not matched to a gene: 8. Germline CDR1 and CDR2: SGHRS and YFSETQ.